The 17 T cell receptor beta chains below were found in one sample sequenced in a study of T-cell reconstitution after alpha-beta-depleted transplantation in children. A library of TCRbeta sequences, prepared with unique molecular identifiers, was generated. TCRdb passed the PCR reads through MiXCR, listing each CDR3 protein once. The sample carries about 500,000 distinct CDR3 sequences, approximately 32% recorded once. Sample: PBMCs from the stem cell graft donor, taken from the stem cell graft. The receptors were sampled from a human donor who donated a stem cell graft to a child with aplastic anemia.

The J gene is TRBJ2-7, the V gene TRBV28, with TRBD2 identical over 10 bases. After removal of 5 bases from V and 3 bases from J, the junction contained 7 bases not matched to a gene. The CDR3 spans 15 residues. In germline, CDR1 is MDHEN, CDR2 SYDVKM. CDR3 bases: TGTGCCAGCAGTCAGCCCGCTAGCGGGAGCTACGAGCAGTACTTC. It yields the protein CASSQPASGSYEQYF.

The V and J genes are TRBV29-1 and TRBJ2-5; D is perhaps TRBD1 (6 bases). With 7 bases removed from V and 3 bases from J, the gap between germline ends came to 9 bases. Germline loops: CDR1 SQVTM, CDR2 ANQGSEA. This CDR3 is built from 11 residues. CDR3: CSARTEETQYF. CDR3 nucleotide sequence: TGCAGCGCGCGGACAGAAGAGACCCAGTACTTC.

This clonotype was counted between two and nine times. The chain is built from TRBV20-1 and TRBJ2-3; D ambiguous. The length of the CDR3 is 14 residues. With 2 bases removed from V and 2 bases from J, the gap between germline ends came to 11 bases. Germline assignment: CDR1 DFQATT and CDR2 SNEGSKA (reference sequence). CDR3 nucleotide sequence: TGCAGTGCTAGACTAGTCCTTCTCACAGATACGCAGTATTTT. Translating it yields CSARLVLLTDTQYF.

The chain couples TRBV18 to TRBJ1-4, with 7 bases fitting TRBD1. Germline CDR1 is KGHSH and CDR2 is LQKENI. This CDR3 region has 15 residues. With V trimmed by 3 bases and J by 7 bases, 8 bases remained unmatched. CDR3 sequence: CASSPSTGTGEKLFF. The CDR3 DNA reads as TGTGCCAGCTCACCCTCGACAGGGACGGGTGAAAAACTGTTTTTT. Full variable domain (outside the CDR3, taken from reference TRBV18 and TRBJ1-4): NAGVMQNPRHLVRRRGQEARLRCSPMKGHSHVYWYRQLPEEGLKFMVYLQKENIIDESGMPKERFSAEFPKEGPSILRIQQVVRGDSAAYFCASSPSTGTGEKLFFGSGTQLSVL.

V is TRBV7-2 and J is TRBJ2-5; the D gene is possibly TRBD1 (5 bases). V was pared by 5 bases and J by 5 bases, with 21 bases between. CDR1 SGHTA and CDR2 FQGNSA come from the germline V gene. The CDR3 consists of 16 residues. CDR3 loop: CASSLSSGSPGETQYF. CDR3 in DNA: TGTGCCAGCAGCCTCTCGTCGGGTAGCCCAGGGGAGACCCAGTACTTC. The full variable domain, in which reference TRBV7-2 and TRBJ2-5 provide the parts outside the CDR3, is GAGVSQSPSNKVTEKGKDVELRCDPISGHTALYWYRQSLGQGLEFLIYFQGNSAPDKSGLPSDRFSAERTGGSVSTLTIQRTQQEDSAVYLCASSLSSGSPGETQYFGPGTRLLVL.

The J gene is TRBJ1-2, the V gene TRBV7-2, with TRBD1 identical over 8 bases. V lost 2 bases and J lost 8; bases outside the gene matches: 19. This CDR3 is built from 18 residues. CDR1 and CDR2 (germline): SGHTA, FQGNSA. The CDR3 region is CASSLSFSRDRPSRGYTF. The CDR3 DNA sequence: TGTGCCAGCAGCTTATCGTTCTCCCGGGACAGGCCCTCGAGGGGCTACACCTTC.

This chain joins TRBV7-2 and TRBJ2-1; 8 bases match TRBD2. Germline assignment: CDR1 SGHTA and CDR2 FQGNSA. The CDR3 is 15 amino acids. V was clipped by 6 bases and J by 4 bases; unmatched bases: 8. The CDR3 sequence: CASRREVVSYNEQFF. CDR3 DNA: TGTGCCAGCAGGCGGGAGGTAGTCTCGTACAATGAGCAGTTCTTC.

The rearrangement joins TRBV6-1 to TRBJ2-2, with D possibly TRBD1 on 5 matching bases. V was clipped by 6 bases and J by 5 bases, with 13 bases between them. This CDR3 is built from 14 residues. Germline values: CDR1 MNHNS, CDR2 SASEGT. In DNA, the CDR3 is TGTGCCAGCAGGCTAAAGGCAGGGACCGGGGAGCTGTTTTTT. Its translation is CASRLKAGTGELFF.

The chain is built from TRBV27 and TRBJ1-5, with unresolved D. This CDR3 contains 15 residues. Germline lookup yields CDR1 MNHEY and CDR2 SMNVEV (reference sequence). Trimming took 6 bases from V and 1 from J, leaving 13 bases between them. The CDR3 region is CASSWGGRSNQPQHF. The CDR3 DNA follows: TGTGCCAGCAGCTGGGGTGGCCGAAGCAATCAGCCCCAGCATTTT.

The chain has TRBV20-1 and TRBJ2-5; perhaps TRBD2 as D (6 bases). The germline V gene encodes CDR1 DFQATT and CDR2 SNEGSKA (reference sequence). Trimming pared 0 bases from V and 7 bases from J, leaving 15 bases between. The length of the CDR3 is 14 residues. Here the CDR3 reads CSARDPAGPWTQYF. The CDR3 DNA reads TGCAGTGCTAGAGACCCAGCGGGCCCGTGGACCCAGTACTTC.

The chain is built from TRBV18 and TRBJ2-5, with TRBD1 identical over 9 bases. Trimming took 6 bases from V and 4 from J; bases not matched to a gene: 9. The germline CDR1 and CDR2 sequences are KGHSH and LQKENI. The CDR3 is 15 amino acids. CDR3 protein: CASSQQQGAGETQYF. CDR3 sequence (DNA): TGTGCCAGCTCGCAACAACAGGGGGCTGGAGAGACCCAGTACTTC.

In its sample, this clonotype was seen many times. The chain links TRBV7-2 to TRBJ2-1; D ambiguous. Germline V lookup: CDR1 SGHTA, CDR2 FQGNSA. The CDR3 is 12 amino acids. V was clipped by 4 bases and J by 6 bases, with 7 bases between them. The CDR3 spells CASSSRGNEQFF. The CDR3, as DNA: TGTGCCAGCAGCTCAAGAGGCAATGAGCAGTTCTTC.

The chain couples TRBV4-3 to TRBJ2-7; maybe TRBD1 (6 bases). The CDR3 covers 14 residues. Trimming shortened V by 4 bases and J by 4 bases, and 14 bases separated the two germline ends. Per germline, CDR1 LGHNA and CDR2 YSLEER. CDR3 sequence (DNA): TGCGCCAGCAGCCCCACGCGAGGACAGTACGAGCAGTACTTC. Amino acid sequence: CASSPTRGQYEQYF.

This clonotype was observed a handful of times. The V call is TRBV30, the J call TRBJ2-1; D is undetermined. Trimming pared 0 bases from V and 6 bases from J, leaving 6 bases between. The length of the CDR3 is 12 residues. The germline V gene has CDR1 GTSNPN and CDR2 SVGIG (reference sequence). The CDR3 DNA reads TGTGCCTGGAGTGTTCGCTCCAATGAGCAGTTCTTC. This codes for CAWSVRSNEQFF.

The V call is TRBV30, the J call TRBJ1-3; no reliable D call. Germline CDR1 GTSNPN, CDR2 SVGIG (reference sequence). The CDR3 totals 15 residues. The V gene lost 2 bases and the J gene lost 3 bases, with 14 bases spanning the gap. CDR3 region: CAWSLVQTGGNTIYF. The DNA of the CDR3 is TGTGCCTGGAGTTTGGTGCAGACCGGTGGAAACACCATATATTTT.

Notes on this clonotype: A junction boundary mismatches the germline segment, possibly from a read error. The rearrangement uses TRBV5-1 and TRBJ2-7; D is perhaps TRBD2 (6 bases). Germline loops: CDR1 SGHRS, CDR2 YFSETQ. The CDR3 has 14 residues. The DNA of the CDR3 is TGCGCCAGCAGCTTGGCCGGGGGAAGCTACGTGCAGTACTTC. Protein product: CASSLAGGSYVQYF.

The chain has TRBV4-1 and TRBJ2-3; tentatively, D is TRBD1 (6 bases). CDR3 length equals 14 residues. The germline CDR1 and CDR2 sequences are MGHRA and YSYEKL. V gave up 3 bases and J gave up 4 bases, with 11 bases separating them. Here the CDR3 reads CASSQTDSPDTQYF. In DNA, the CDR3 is TGCGCCAGCAGCCAGACGGACAGTCCAGATACGCAGTATTTT.